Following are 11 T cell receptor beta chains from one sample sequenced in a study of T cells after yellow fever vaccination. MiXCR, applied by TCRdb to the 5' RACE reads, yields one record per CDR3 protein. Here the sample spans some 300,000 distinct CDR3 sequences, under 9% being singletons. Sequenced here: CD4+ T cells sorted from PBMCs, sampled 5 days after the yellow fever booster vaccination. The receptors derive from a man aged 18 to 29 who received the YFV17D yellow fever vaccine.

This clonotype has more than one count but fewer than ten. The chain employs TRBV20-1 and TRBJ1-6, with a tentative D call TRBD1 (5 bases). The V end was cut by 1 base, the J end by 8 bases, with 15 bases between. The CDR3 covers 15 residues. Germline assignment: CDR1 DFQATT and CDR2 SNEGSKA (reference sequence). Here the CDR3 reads CSARVRAGGDSPLHF. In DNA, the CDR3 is TGCAGTGCTAGAGTCCGGGCTGGAGGGGATTCACCCCTCCACTTT.

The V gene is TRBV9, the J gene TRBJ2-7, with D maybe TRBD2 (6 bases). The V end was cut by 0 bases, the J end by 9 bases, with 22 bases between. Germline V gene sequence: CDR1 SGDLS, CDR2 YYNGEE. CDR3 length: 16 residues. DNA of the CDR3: TGTGCCAGCAGCGTAGATTCCGCTAGCGTCCAGTCACGGCAGTACTTC. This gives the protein CASSVDSASVQSRQYF.

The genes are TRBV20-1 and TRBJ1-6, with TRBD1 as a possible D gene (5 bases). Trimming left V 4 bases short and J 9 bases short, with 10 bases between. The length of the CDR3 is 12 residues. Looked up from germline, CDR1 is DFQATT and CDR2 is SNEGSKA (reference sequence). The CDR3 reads CSAKPTGSPLHF. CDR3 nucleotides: TGCAGTGCTAAACCTACAGGTTCACCCCTCCACTTT.

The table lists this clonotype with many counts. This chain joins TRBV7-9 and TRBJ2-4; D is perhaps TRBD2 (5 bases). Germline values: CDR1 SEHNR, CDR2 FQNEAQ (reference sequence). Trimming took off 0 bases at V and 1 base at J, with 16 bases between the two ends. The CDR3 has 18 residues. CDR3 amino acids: CASSLAPSPLLAKNIQYF. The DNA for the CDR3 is TGTGCCAGCAGCTTAGCTCCTAGCCCACTGCTTGCCAAAAACATTCAGTACTTC.

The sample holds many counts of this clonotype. CDR3 sequence (DNA): TGTGCCAGCAGCTTACAGCGGGGGGGCAAAGATACGCAGTATTTT. Amino acids: CASSLQRGGKDTQYF. The rearrangement joins TRBV11-2 to TRBJ2-3; 10 bases line up with TRBD2. The germline CDR1 and CDR2 sequences are SGHAT and FQNNGV. J lost 5 bases, V lost 2 bases, and 4 bases had no gene match. The CDR3 is 15 amino acids.

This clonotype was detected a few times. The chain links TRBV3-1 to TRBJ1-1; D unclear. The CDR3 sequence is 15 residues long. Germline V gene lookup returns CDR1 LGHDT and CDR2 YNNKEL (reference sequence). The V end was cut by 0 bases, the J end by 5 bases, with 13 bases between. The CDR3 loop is CASSQDLGKWTEAFF. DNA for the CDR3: TGTGCCAGCAGCCAAGATCTTGGAAAGTGGACTGAAGCTTTCTTT.

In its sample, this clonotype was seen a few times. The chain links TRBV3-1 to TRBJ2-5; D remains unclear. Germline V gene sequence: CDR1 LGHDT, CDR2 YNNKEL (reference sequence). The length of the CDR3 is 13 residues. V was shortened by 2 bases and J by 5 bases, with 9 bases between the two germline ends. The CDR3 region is CASSQRNRETQYF. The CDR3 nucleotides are TGTGCCAGCAGCCAACGGAACCGGGAGACCCAGTACTTC.

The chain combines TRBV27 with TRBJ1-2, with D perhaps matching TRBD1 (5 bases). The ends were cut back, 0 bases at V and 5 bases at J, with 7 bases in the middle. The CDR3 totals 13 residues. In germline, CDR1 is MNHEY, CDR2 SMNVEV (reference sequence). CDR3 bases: TGTGCCAGCAGTTTATCGGGGGGTTATGGCTACACCTTC. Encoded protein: CASSLSGGYGYTF.

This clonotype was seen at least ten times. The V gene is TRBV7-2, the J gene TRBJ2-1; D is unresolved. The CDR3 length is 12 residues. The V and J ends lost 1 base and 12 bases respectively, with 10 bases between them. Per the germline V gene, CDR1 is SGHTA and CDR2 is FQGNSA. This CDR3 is CASSLVGKWQFF. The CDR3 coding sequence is TGTGCCAGCAGCTTAGTGGGCAAGTGGCAGTTCTTC.

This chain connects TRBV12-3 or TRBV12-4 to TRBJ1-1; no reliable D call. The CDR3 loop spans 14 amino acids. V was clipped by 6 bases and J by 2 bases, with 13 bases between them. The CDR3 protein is CASSREESNTEAFF. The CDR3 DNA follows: TGTGCCAGCAGCCGGGAAGAGAGTAACACTGAAGCTTTCTTT.

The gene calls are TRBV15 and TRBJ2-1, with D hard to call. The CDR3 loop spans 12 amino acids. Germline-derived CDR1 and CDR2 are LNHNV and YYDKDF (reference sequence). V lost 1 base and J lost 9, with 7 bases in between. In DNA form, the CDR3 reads TGTGCCACCAGCAGAGGGGCGCCTGAGCAGTTCTTC. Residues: CATSRGAPEQFF.